The 22 T cell receptor beta chains listed next were all sequenced from one sample in a study of cytomegalovirus exposure and HLA in healthy donors. Vbeta (60) and Jbeta (13) primers were used in the PCR. TCRdb's copy holds only in-frame clones and misses some; the assay was immunoSEQ multiplex PCR. The sample contains 140,000 or so clones, around two thirds of which appear only once. The sample was PBMCs. These receptors were collected from a male donor in good health and CMV-seronegative.

The chain links TRBV28 to TRBJ2-7; D possibly corresponds to TRBD1 (5 bases). With 5 bases removed from V and 2 bases from J, the gap between germline ends came to 13 bases. Germline V gene lookup returns CDR1 MDHEN and CDR2 SYDVKM. The CDR3 sequence is 14 residues long. CDR3 residues: CASSQFDSPYEQYF. DNA for the CDR3: TGTGCCAGCAGTCAATTTGACAGCCCCTACGAGCAGTACTTC. Combining the CDR3 with reference TRBV28 and TRBJ2-7 gives the whole variable domain DVKVTQSSRYLVKRTGEKVFLECVQDMDHENMFWYRQDPGLGLRLIYFSYDVKMKEKGDIPEGYSVSREKKERFSLILESASTNQTSMYLCASSQFDSPYEQYFGPGTRLTVT.

The chain couples TRBV7-2 to TRBJ1-4; perhaps TRBD1 as D (6 bases). Trimming took off 2 bases at V and 10 bases at J, with 17 bases between the two ends. Per the germline V gene, CDR1 is SGHTA and CDR2 is FQGNSA. The CDR3 length is 15 residues. CDR3 in amino acids: CASSLSPGGEGKLFF. The CDR3 region has the DNA TGTGCCAGCAGCTTAAGTCCGGGGGGCGAAGGAAAACTGTTTTTT. The variable domain in full, completed from reference TRBV7-2 and TRBJ1-4, reads GAGVSQSPSNKVTEKGKDVELRCDPISGHTALYWYRQSLGQGLEFLIYFQGNSAPDKSGLPSDRFSAERTGGSVSTLTIQRTQQEDSAVYLCASSLSPGGEGKLFFGSGTQLSVL.

The sample holds a few counts of this clone. This chain connects TRBV4-3 to TRBJ2-3, with 11 bases identical to TRBD2. The germline CDR1 and CDR2 sequences are LGHNA and YSLEER. There are 17 residues in the CDR3. V lost 1 base to trimming and J lost 5 bases; unmatched junction nucleotides: 8. This CDR3 is CASSQAGLAGGGDTQYF. The CDR3 bases are TGCGCCAGCAGCCAAGCTGGGCTAGCGGGGGGTGGAGATACGCAGTATTTT.

In this sample, this clone turned up a few times. V usage is TRBV6-5 and J usage is TRBJ1-4; 7 nucleotides align to TRBD1. Germline assignment: CDR1 MNHEY and CDR2 SVGAGI. V lost 2 bases, J lost 8 bases, and 5 bases stayed unmatched. The CDR3 is 14 amino acids. CDR3 protein: CASSYGQGEEKLFF. The CDR3 DNA reads TGTGCCAGCAGTTACGGCCAGGGGGAGGAAAAACTGTTTTTT.

V and J are TRBV7-3 and TRBJ2-2, with a possible D match to TRBD1 (6 bases). CDR3 length: 15 residues. Germline assignment: CDR1 SGHTA and CDR2 FQGTGA. The V end lost 5 bases, the J end lost 5 bases, and 15 bases lay between the germline ends. The DNA of the CDR3 is TGTGCCAGCAGCCCCTCACAGGGACGAACCGGGGAGCTGTTTTTT. It translates to CASSPSQGRTGELFF.

J is TRBJ2-5 and V is TRBV27; 10 bases map to TRBD2. V lost 2 bases to trimming and J lost 5 bases; unmatched junction nucleotides: 2. The CDR3 totals 14 residues. CDR1 and CDR2 (germline): MNHEY, SMNVEV (reference sequence). Here the CDR3 DNA reads TGTGCCAGCAGTTTAAGCGGGGGGGTGGAGACCCAGTACTTC. Its translation: CASSLSGGVETQYF.

In its sample, this clone was seen a few times. V usage is TRBV7-3 and J usage is TRBJ1-1; the D gene is possibly TRBD1 (6 bases). The germline CDR1 and CDR2 sequences are SGHTA and FQGTGA. This CDR3 has 12 amino acids. The ends were cut back, 4 bases at V and 8 bases at J, with 11 bases in the middle. For the CDR3, the DNA is TGTGCCAGCAGCTCCGTGGGACAAGAAGCTTTCTTT. Its translation is CASSSVGQEAFF.

CDR3 sequence reads: CASSPGLGRGSYGYTF. The CDR3 DNA is TGTGCCAGCTCCCCGGGCCTCGGGAGGGGTTCCTATGGCTACACCTTC. V is TRBV18 and J is TRBJ1-2; TRBD1 is a possible D gene (5 bases). The CDR3 spans 16 residues. Germline CDR1 and CDR2: KGHSH and LQKENI. Deletions cut 6 bases from V and 4 bases from J, with 21 bases between.

V and J are TRBV7-9 and TRBJ2-5; D gene unclear. The CDR3 covers 14 residues. V gave up 5 bases and J gave up 3 bases, with 13 bases separating them. Germline V gene sequence: CDR1 SEHNR, CDR2 FQNEAQ (reference sequence). The CDR3 bases are TGTGCCAGCAGCGGGTGGGCCTATGAAGAGACCCAGTACTTC. It yields the protein CASSGWAYEETQYF.

J is TRBJ2-2 and V is TRBV7-3, with D perhaps matching TRBD1 (5 bases). The CDR3 runs 14 residues. V lost 5 bases to trimming and J lost 1 base, with 8 bases between them. Per germline, CDR1 SGHTA and CDR2 FQGTGA. The CDR3 coding sequence is TGTGCCAGCAGCCCAACAGGGAACACCGGGGAGCTGTTTTTT. Protein product: CASSPTGNTGELFF.

Only a few counts were recorded for this clone. V is TRBV6-5 and J is TRBJ2-2, with 9 bases aligning to TRBD2. This CDR3 is 15 amino acids long. Germline V CDR1 and CDR2: MNHEY, SVGAGI. The junction had 5 bases not matched to a gene; V was cut back by 4 bases and J by 5 bases. The CDR3 protein is CASSSGLALTGELFF. CDR3 bases: TGTGCCAGCAGTTCGGGACTAGCATTGACCGGGGAGCTGTTTTTT.

This clone was counted a few times. The rearrangement joins TRBV7-2 to TRBJ1-6; D perhaps matches TRBD1 (6 bases). V was cut by 0 bases and J by 7 bases, with 7 bases left in between. CDR3 length equals 14 residues. The V gene's germline CDR1 is SGHTA and CDR2 FQGNSA. CDR3 loop: CASSLAGTNSPLHF. The CDR3 DNA follows: TGTGCCAGCAGCTTAGCAGGGACAAATTCACCCCTCCACTTT.

This clone has just a few counts. The rearrangement uses TRBV27 and TRBJ2-7; the D is unclear. Germline V gene sequence: CDR1 MNHEY, CDR2 SMNVEV (reference sequence). The V end was cut by 4 bases, the J end by 3 bases, with 4 bases between. The CDR3 sequence is 11 residues long. CDR3 DNA sequence: TGTGCCAGCAGTTCCAACTACGAGCAGTACTTC. This gives the protein CASSSNYEQYF.

This clone turned up a few times. The chain recombines TRBV7-6 with TRBJ2-7; the D gene is possibly TRBD2 (7 bases). The CDR3 contains 13 residues. V gave up 9 bases and J gave up 0 bases, with 12 bases separating them. The germline V gene encodes CDR1 SGHVS and CDR2 FNYEAQ. The CDR3 protein is CASGGGPSYEQYF. The CDR3 DNA is TGTGCCAGTGGGGGGGGCCCCTCCTACGAGCAGTACTTC.

This clone showed up just a few times. V usage is TRBV19 and J usage is TRBJ1-6; a weak D match, TRBD1 (5 bases). Trimming shortened V by 1 base and J by 10 bases, and 14 bases separated the two germline ends. Germline V gives CDR1 LNHDA, CDR2 SQIVND (reference sequence). The CDR3 length is 15 residues. For the CDR3, the DNA is TGTGCCAGTAGTATAGGGACCACAGGATACTCACCCCTCCACTTT. It codes for CASSIGTTGYSPLHF.

The gene calls are TRBV7-6 and TRBJ2-1, with TRBD1 matching 8 bases. The CDR3 has 15 amino acids. V shed 5 bases, J shed 4 bases, and the junction held 7 bases outside the gene matches. CDR1 is SGHVS and CDR2 is FNYEAQ in the germline V gene. CDR3 nucleotides: TGTGCCAGCAGCGTGACAGGGGTCACATACAATGAGCAGTTCTTC. It translates to CASSVTGVTYNEQFF.

Comment on this clone: Its ends do not fully match the called genes, so a read error is possible. Other DNA sequences within the sample encode an identical CDR3. The gene calls are TRBV15 and TRBJ2-7; TRBD1 aligns across 7 bases. The CDR3 totals 14 residues. Germline V gene data show CDR1 as LNHNV and CDR2 as YYDKDF (reference sequence). The CDR3: CATSRETGWFEQYF. CDR3 DNA sequence: TGCGCCACCAGCAGAGAGACAGGGTGGTTTGAGCAGTACTTC.

V usage is TRBV30 and J usage is TRBJ1-5; D call uncertain. The germline V and J ends were trimmed by 8 bases and 0 bases, with 23 bases remaining between them. The CDR3 spans 17 residues. Per the germline V gene, CDR1 is GTSNPN and CDR2 is SVGIG (reference sequence). The CDR3 coding sequence is TGTGCCCGGTCCCGCGCCCCGGTTCGATATAGCAATCAGCCCCAGCATTTT. Its translation is CARSRAPVRYSNQPQHF.

The chain's CDR3 is CASSSERQGHTF. For the CDR3, the DNA is TGTGCCAGCAGCTCCGAAAGGCAGGGCCACACCTTC. This chain uses TRBV5-4 with TRBJ1-2, with D perhaps matching TRBD1 (5 bases). This CDR3 comprises 12 residues. Germline CDR1 reads SGHNT; CDR2 reads YYREEE (reference sequence). With 3 bases removed from V and 12 bases from J, the gap between germline ends came to 15 bases.

This clone was observed a single time. The V call is TRBV7-9, the J call TRBJ1-2; possible D gene TRBD1, 5 bases. Germline values: CDR1 SEHNR, CDR2 FQNEAQ (reference sequence). The CDR3 consists of 16 residues. V was clipped by 0 bases and J by 6 bases, with 17 bases between them. CDR3 amino acids: CASSLAVQRQKDGYTF. The CDR3 DNA reads as TGTGCCAGCAGCTTAGCGGTCCAAAGACAGAAGGATGGCTACACCTTC.

In regard to this clone: One end of the junction varies from germline; a read error may be responsible. The genes are TRBV29-1 and TRBJ2-7, with TRBD1 identical over 8 bases. This CDR3 has 16 residues. Germline CDR1 is SQVTM and CDR2 is ANQGSEA. CDR3 sequence reads: CSLEGQGATSSYEQYF. CDR3 nucleotide sequence: TGCAGCCTTGAAGGCCAGGGGGCCACGAGCTCCTACGAGCAGTACTTC.

Turning to this clone: At one end, the junction sequence differs from germline, possibly due to a read error. The chain's CDR3 is CASSYSESYGYPF. DNA of the CDR3: TGTGCCAGCAGTTACTCGGAGTCCTATGGCTACCCCTTC. V gene TRBV6-5 combines with J gene TRBJ1-2; no clear D. CDR3 length equals 13 residues. Germline V CDR1 and CDR2: MNHEY, SVGAGI.